This T cell receptor (beta chain) emerged from a study of shared clonotypes between healthy human individuals. Every subset had its genomic DNA shared out evenly among several immunoSEQ plates. On sorted subsets, replicate PCRs used 200 ng DNA, or about 30,000 T cell genomes. Only in-frame clones appear in the TCRdb table, and some are missing; sequencing was by immunoSEQ multiplex PCR. The sample carries about 2 million clones, roughly 95% recorded once. CDR1 is GTSNPN and CDR2 is SVGIG in the germline V gene (reference sequence). CDR3 size: 15 residues. V was shortened by 2 bases and J by 7 bases, with 15 bases between the two germline ends. Every contributor of samples was a Caucasian grown-up residing in Nashville, Tennessee. Division of CD4+ cells produced a CD45RA+ naive subset and a CD45RA-negative memory subset.

What was sequenced was naive CD4+ T cells sorted from blood. Documented subset: CD45RA+ positively selected. This TCR came from a man aged 18 to 30 in good health. This sequence joins TRBV30 and TRBJ1-6, with D maybe TRBD1 (5 bases). CDR3 region: CAWSIDRAGNSPLHF. The CDR3 DNA follows: TGTGCCTGGAGTATTGACAGAGCGGGGAATTCACCCCTCCACTTT.